This TCR beta chain was sequenced for a study of T-cell reconstitution after alpha-beta-depleted transplantation in children. A TCRbeta library incorporating unique molecular identifiers was prepared. TCRdb re-derived calls from the PCR reads in MiXCR, one entry per CDR3 protein. In the table there are about 400,000 distinct CDR3 sequences, over 20% of which are singletons. With 0 bases clipped from V and 4 bases from J, the junction kept 7 bases outside the gene matches. Looked up from germline, CDR1 is SGHTA and CDR2 is FQGNSA. The CDR3 spans 17 residues. This clonotype was sampled from a human donor who donated a stem cell graft to a child with acute myeloid leukemia. Sequenced here: PBMCs from the stem cell graft donor, sampled from the stem cell graft. The V call is TRBV7-2, the J call TRBJ2-3; 10 bases align to TRBD2. The CDR3 nucleotides are TGTGCCAGCAGCTTAGCGCTAGCGGGAGAAGGGGCAGATACGCAGTATTTT. Translating gives CASSLALAGEGADTQYF.